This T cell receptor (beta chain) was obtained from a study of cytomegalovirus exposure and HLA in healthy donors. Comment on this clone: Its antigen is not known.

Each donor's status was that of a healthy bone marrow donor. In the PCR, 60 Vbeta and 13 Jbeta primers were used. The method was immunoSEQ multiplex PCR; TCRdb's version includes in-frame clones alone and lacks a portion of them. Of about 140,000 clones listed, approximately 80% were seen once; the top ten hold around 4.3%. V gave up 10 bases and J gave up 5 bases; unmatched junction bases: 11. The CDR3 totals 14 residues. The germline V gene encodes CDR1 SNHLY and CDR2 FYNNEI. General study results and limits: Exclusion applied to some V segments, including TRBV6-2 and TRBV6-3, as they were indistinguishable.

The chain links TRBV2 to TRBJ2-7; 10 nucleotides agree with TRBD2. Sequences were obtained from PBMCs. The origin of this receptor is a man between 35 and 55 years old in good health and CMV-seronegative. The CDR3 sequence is CATQSGTSVHEQYF. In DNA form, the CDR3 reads TGTGCCACCCAATCCGGGACTAGCGTGCACGAGCAGTACTTC.